This note documents a single T cell receptor beta chain sequence. This clone was seen once. No antigen is known for it. Base qualities were left out, and no much larger clone turns up one base away. Whole blood was collected in K2EDTA tubes by collaborating institutions according to the institutions' own protocols. For TCRbeta analysis, collaborator samples were shipped as frozen whole blood, as isolated PBMCs, or as DNA extracted from either sample type. These data are taken from a study of blood T cell repertoires in COVID-19 (TCRdb year 2020). With regard to the full study: Samples from collaborators originated in the United States, Italy and Spain and spanned both the acute and convalescent phases of COVID-19. A de-identified subject ID, COVID-19 status, age in years and sex were almost always included in the sample metadata. The prospective study material was composed of cDNA or gDNA derived from T cells, B-cell-depleted T cells, or PBMCs. Deeply sampled blood TCRbeta repertoires from subjects exposed to, actively infected with, or recovered from COVID-19 were included in the dataset. Where HLA class I and class II types were available, the types were taken from metadata supplied by the sample provider, not from assay-based typing. The repertoires were made available in a free public database intended to serve as a resource for research on the immune response to SARS-CoV-2. Samples were obtained from the ongoing ImmuneRACE study (first 160 participants) and from some 1,200 subjects provided by 6 global collaborators.

On the study overall, not on this receptor specifically: The amount of clinical and demographic metadata varied by source and participant and was provided uncurated.

The immunoSEQ Assay, a bias-controlled multiplex PCR, was used to amplify TCRbeta CDR3 regions from genomic DNA. Per the source publication's procedure: Within the assay, amplification of reference gene primers was used to estimate how many nucleated cells each sample contained. To quantify the absolute abundance of each unique TCRbeta CDR3 rearrangement, sequence reads were collapsed and filtered. Productive Simpson clonality was computed per sample as the square root of Simpson's diversity index over productive rearrangements. Drawn from immuneACCESS, this table holds only the in-frame rearrangements with V and J called that TCRdb kept. Clones are partly lost; checked studies trace under half to an unresolved V gene and leave the rest unexplained. V and J calls and clone size are as listed in that table; D and trimming were resolved from the DNA. The sample table contains under 85,000 clones; only one count was recorded for around 87% of them. The ten biggest clones cover roughly an eighth of the sample.

Trimming takes 6 bases off V and 6 bases off J; junction bases not matched to a gene: 9. The CDR3 has 14 amino acids, counting the end cysteine and phenylalanine. The read is trimmed to its CDR3 DNA, 42 bases read in frame from base 1. Looking up the germline V gene yields CDR1 MNHEY and CDR2 SVGAGI. Sequencing was done on a sample of peripheral blood. The sequence derives from a human donor in a cohort sampled during active COVID-19. The chain is assembled from TRBV6-5 and TRBJ2-3, and 7 bases in between align with TRBD2. The base sequence is TGTGCCAGCAGACAACTAGCGTCTGGGGATACGCAGTATTTT. This codes for CASRQLASGDTQYF.